These 27 T cell receptor beta chains came from one sample sequenced in a study of T cell responses to AZD1222 COVID-19 vaccine. Sequencing used immunoSEQ multiplex PCR; TCRdb keeps in-frame clones, though not all of them. The table has about 140,000 clones, approximately 91% seen once. The specimen comprised peripheral blood, sampled 28 days after the second AZD1222 dose. The receptors stem from an adult who received the AZD1222 COVID-19 vaccine.

This chain uses TRBV11-3 with TRBJ2-5, with 7 positions matching TRBD1. The CDR3 is made up of 15 amino acids. CDR1 is SGHNT, CDR2 YENEEA, per germline. Trimming took 5 bases from V and 2 from J; bases not matched to a gene: 8. As DNA, the CDR3 is TGTGCCAGCAGCATCAGGGACAGATTACAAGAGACCCAGTACTTC. It yields the protein CASSIRDRLQETQYF.

CDR3 nucleotides: TGTGCCAGTAGTGCAGCGACTCCCACCTTC. This sequence encodes CASSAATPTF. V and J are TRBV19 and TRBJ1-2; D gene unclear. The CDR3 is 10 amino acids. The ends were cut back, 5 bases at V and 13 bases at J, with 11 bases in the middle. Germline V gene data show CDR1 as LNHDA and CDR2 as SQIVND (reference sequence).

The chain recombines TRBV2 with TRBJ1-1; D is ambiguous. V lost 5 bases to trimming and J lost 0 bases, with 10 bases between them. The germline V gene encodes CDR1 SNHLY and CDR2 FYNNEI. The CDR3 covers 14 residues. The CDR3 sequence: CASSRSGLNTEAFF. In DNA form, the CDR3 reads TGTGCCAGCAGTCGGTCAGGACTGAACACTGAAGCTTTCTTT.

The V gene is TRBV19, the J gene TRBJ1-1; no clear D gene. This CDR3 has 12 amino acids. The germline gives CDR1 LNHDA, CDR2 SQIVND (reference sequence). The V end was cut by 9 bases, the J end by 1 base, with 9 bases between. The CDR3 is CASRRENTEAFF. Here the CDR3 DNA reads TGTGCCAGCCGGAGGGAGAACACTGAAGCTTTCTTT.

The chain recombines TRBV7-9 with TRBJ1-1, with a weak D call TRBD1 (5 bases). This CDR3 is 15 amino acids long. From germline, CDR1 is SEHNR and CDR2 FQNEAQ (reference sequence). V was trimmed by 5 bases and J by 0 bases, leaving 13 bases between them. CDR3 nucleotide sequence: TGTGCCAGCAGCGGATGGACGGACATGAACACTGAAGCTTTCTTT. Amino acid sequence: CASSGWTDMNTEAFF.

The rearrangement links TRBV6-5 to TRBJ2-5, with 7 bases that match TRBD1. The V and J ends lost 2 bases and 5 bases, in that order; junction bases with no gene match: 11. CDR1 is MNHEY and CDR2 is SVGAGI in the germline V gene. The length of the CDR3 is 16 residues. As DNA, the CDR3 is TGTGCCAGCAGTTACCAGTGGGGTACAGGGGACGAGACCCAGTACTTC. Protein: CASSYQWGTGDETQYF.

This clone was seen just once. The chain is built from TRBV19 and TRBJ1-2, with D perhaps TRBD1 (5 bases). The germline V gene has CDR1 LNHDA and CDR2 SQIVND (reference sequence). Trimming left V 3 bases short and J 6 bases short, with 11 bases between. The CDR3 covers 13 residues. In DNA, the CDR3 is TGTGCCAGTAGTATTGGGTCAGGGAATGGCTACACCTTC. Amino acids: CASSIGSGNGYTF.

The chain is built from TRBV5-1 and TRBJ2-5; no clear D gene. This CDR3 contains 14 residues. Germline loops: CDR1 SGHRS, CDR2 YFSETQ. Trimming pared 3 bases from V and 0 bases from J, leaving 9 bases between. The CDR3 region has the DNA TGCGCCAGCAGCTCGTTAGCCTACCAAGAGACCCAGTACTTC. This gives the protein CASSSLAYQETQYF.

The chain recombines TRBV5-1 with TRBJ2-3, with 9 bases that match TRBD1. The CDR3 is 14 residues long. Germline-derived CDR1 and CDR2 are SGHRS and YFSETQ. J gave up 6 bases and V 3 bases, and 5 bases lay outside the gene matches. The CDR3 sequence is CASSSDRGGDTQYF. The CDR3 region has the DNA TGCGCCAGCAGCTCGGACAGGGGTGGGGATACGCAGTATTTT.

The chain employs TRBV6-2 or TRBV6-3 and TRBJ1-1; perhaps TRBD1 as D (5 bases). CDR3 size: 16 residues. Trimming stripped 2 bases from V and 4 bases from J, with 17 bases between. Looked up from germline, CDR1 is MNHEY and CDR2 is SVGEGT. Here the CDR3 DNA reads TGTGCCAGCAGTTACATTGTAGGGGAAAGGCCCACTGAAGCTTTCTTT. It is translated as CASSYIVGERPTEAFF.

The V and J genes are TRBV29-1 and TRBJ2-4; D is perhaps TRBD1 (6 bases). Per the germline V gene, CDR1 is SQVTM and CDR2 is ANQGSEA. V dropped 1 base and J dropped 4 bases, with 11 bases sitting between them. The CDR3 totals 14 residues. In nucleotides, the CDR3 is TGCAGCGTTGAAGGCCCCGGGACAAAAAACATTCAGTACTTC. This sequence encodes CSVEGPGTKNIQYF.

This sequence joins TRBV10-3 and TRBJ2-7; D is possibly TRBD1 or TRBD2 (5 bases each). Looked up from germline, CDR1 is ENHRY and CDR2 is SYGVKD. Trimming pared 6 bases from V and 4 bases from J, leaving 13 bases between. The CDR3 runs to 13 residues. The CDR3: CAISRDGIYEQYF. Here the CDR3 DNA reads TGTGCCATCAGCCGGGACGGAATATACGAGCAGTACTTC.

This clone was seen just once. The chain recombines TRBV20-1 with TRBJ1-1, with 11 bases lining up with TRBD1. CDR3 length: 14 amino acids. Germline loops: CDR1 DFQATT, CDR2 SNEGSKA (reference sequence). The V and J ends lost 3 bases and 3 bases, in that order; junction bases with no gene match: 3. CDR3 in amino acids: CSASGQGAYTEAFF. CDR3 DNA: TGCAGTGCTAGTGGACAGGGGGCTTACACTGAAGCTTTCTTT.

The chain recombines TRBV6-1 with TRBJ2-7, with 11 nucleotides matching TRBD2. J gave up 5 bases and V 3 bases, and 9 bases lay outside the gene matches. The CDR3 is 16 residues long. Germline CDR1 is MNHNS and CDR2 is SASEGT. CDR3 residues: CASSDSSGRHFNEQYF. CDR3 DNA sequence: TGTGCCAGCAGTGATTCTAGCGGGAGGCATTTTAACGAGCAGTACTTC.

The chain joins TRBV6-5 to TRBJ1-2; no definite D call. Germline CDR1 reads MNHEY; CDR2 reads SVGAGI. V shed 2 bases and J shed 8 bases, with 12 bases lying between them. This CDR3 region has 13 residues. This chain's CDR3 is CASSYTPQDGYTF. The CDR3, as DNA: TGTGCCAGCAGTTACACGCCCCAAGACGGCTACACCTTC.

The V call is TRBV7-8, the J call TRBJ2-7; unclear D gene. The V gene lost 5 bases and the J gene lost 1 base, with 15 bases spanning the gap. The CDR3 spans 15 residues. Germline CDR1 and CDR2: SGHVS and FQNEAQ. Here the CDR3 DNA reads TGTGCCAGCAGCACAACTCCGGACCTTTCCTACGAGCAGTACTTC. Protein: CASSTTPDLSYEQYF.

The chain is built from TRBV14 and TRBJ1-4, with D perhaps TRBD1 (6 bases). Germline-derived CDR1 and CDR2 are SGHDN and FVKESK. The CDR3 consists of 20 residues. V was clipped by 1 base and J by 8 bases, with 29 bases between them. CDR3 DNA: TGTGCCAGCAGCCAAGGAGGCTACAGGGACCATTCCCTCGAGCGGGAAAAACTGTTTTTT. Protein sequence: CASSQGGYRDHSLEREKLFF.

On this clone: The junction differs from germline at one of its ends, possibly a read error. J is TRBJ1-1 and V is TRBV5-5; no reliable D call. The CDR3 length is 13 residues. Germline V lookup: CDR1 SGHKS, CDR2 YYEKEE (reference sequence). For the CDR3, the DNA is TGTGCCAGCACCTTGGTAGGGAACACTGAAGCTTTCTTT. It encodes CASTLVGNTEAFF.

The V and J genes are TRBV19 and TRBJ1-5; possible D gene TRBD1, 5 bases. The germline V gene encodes CDR1 LNHDA and CDR2 SQIVND (reference sequence). CDR3 length: 15 residues. V lost 5 bases and J 2 bases, leaving 13 bases between the germline ends. In DNA form, the CDR3 reads TGTGCCAGTAGTCCCCGGGGGGACCGCAATCAGCCCCAGCATTTT. Its protein product is CASSPRGDRNQPQHF.

The chain combines TRBV19 with TRBJ2-1; 8 bases match TRBD2. Germline V gives CDR1 LNHDA, CDR2 SQIVND (reference sequence). This CDR3 region has 11 residues. J gave up 13 bases and V 3 bases, and 2 bases lay outside the gene matches. The CDR3 DNA is TGTGCCAGTAGTATGGCGGGGGGCCAGTTCTTC. It specifies CASSMAGGQFF. Full variable domain (remainder filled in from reference TRBV19 and TRBJ2-1): DGGITQSPKYLFRKEGQNVTLSCEQNLNHDAMYWYRQDPGQGLRLIYYSQIVNDFQKGDIAEGYSVSREKKESFPLTVTSAQKNPTAFYLCASSMAGGQFFGPGTRLTVL.

The rearrangement uses TRBV4-1 and TRBJ2-7; 11 bases match TRBD2. In germline, CDR1 is MGHRA, CDR2 YSYEKL. The CDR3 has 15 residues. Trimming took 4 bases from V and 2 from J; bases not matched to a gene: 4. CDR3 loop: CASSPGLADTYEQYF. DNA for the CDR3: TGCGCCAGCAGCCCGGGACTAGCGGATACCTACGAGCAGTACTTC.

V usage is TRBV19 and J usage is TRBJ2-7; 7 bases are shared with TRBD1. V lost 0 bases to trimming and J lost 7 bases; unmatched junction nucleotides: 9. This CDR3 is 15 amino acids long. CDR1 and CDR2 (germline): LNHDA, SQIVND (reference sequence). The CDR3 DNA is TGTGCCAGTAGTATAGATCTCCGACAGGGACAAGAGCAGTACTTC. Residues: CASSIDLRQGQEQYF.

The chain joins TRBV9 to TRBJ2-2, with 9 bases that match TRBD1. The CDR3 has 16 residues. V was pared by 0 bases and J by 4 bases, with 4 bases of the junction left unmatched. In germline, CDR1 is SGDLS, CDR2 YYNGEE. In DNA, the CDR3 is TGTGCCAGCAGCGTAGCTACAGGGGGCGTCACCGGGGAGCTGTTTTTT. Protein sequence: CASSVATGGVTGELFF.

This rearrangement joins TRBV10-2 to TRBJ1-6; tentatively, D is TRBD1 (5 bases). V was cut by 2 bases and J by 10 bases, with 15 bases left in between. The CDR3 is 15 residues long. CDR1 and CDR2 from the germline V gene are WSHSY and SAAADI. Written as DNA, the CDR3 is TGCGCCAGCAGTGAGCCGCAGCAGGGACGGTCACCCCTCCACTTT. Translation gives CASSEPQQGRSPLHF.

CDR3 DNA sequence: TGCGCCAGCAGCCGTACCCCGGGGGACTACGAGCAGTACTTC. Translating it yields CASSRTPGDYEQYF. The rearrangement links TRBV5-1 to TRBJ2-7; possible D gene TRBD2, 6 bases. V lost 4 bases to trimming and J lost 3 bases, with 14 bases between them. The CDR3 is 14 residues long. In germline, CDR1 is SGHRS, CDR2 YFSETQ.

The chain couples TRBV10-2 to TRBJ2-1; D not resolved. The germline gives CDR1 WSHSY, CDR2 SAAADI. This CDR3 comprises 14 residues. V lost 4 bases, J lost 6 bases, and 13 bases lay in between. Written as DNA, the CDR3 is TGCGCCAGCAGTGGGCTAGTTGAAATCAATGAGCAGTTCTTC. Translation gives CASSGLVEINEQFF.

The V call is TRBV28, the J call TRBJ1-5, with 7 bases lining up with TRBD1. Germline lookup yields CDR1 MDHEN and CDR2 SYDVKM. V lost 3 bases to trimming and J lost 5 bases; unmatched junction nucleotides: 16. The CDR3 runs 18 residues. The CDR3 DNA reads as TGTGCCAGCAGTTTGCTTTGGGACAGCCCGGGCGTCGATCAGCCCCAGCATTTT. Protein product: CASSLLWDSPGVDQPQHF.